The 2 T cell receptor beta chains presented below share a single source sample, sequenced in a study of CD8 T cells in Susac syndrome. An input of about 0.5 to 1 ug of RNA was subjected to reverse transcription using random hexamers. TCRdb re-called the immunoSEQ multiplex PCR reads with MiXCR, one entry per CDR3 protein. The sample lists approximately 100,000 distinct CDR3 sequences, 94% occurring once. Sequencing was performed on CD8+ T cells from PBMCs. Receptor source: a human donor with Susac syndrome.

The rearrangement joins TRBV13 to TRBJ1-2, with D perhaps TRBD1 (6 bases). The germline V gene has CDR1 PRHDT and CDR2 FYEKMQ (reference sequence). The V gene lost 5 bases and the J gene lost 4 bases, with 11 bases spanning the gap. The CDR3 runs 13 residues. The CDR3 loop reads CASSPGVGYGYTF. CDR3 in DNA: TGTGCCAGCAGCCCAGGGGTCGGCTATGGCTACACCTTC.

The chain couples TRBV6-2 or TRBV6-3 to TRBJ1-1, with TRBD1 matching over 8 bases. There are 14 residues in the CDR3. Germline values: CDR1 MNHEY, CDR2 SVGEGT. With 5 bases clipped from V and 3 bases from J, the junction kept 5 bases outside the gene matches. This CDR3 reads CASSRTGRYTEAFF. CDR3 bases: TGTGCCAGCAGTCGGACAGGGAGGTACACTGAAGCTTTCTTT.